The rows below give T cell receptor beta chains drawn from one sample of a study of regulatory T cells in long-lasting Graves disease. TCRdb fed the multiplex PCR reads into MiXCR, producing one record per CDR3 protein. The table lists approximately 400,000 distinct CDR3 sequences, approximately 15% of them singletons. These data were also reused for a study on T cells in Graves' hyperthyroidism and ophthalmopathy.

This specimen consisted of peripheral blood mononuclear cells (PBMCs), obtained at new diagnosis, from a patient treated with antithyroid drugs. All receptors derive from a woman aged 40 to 50 with Graves disease. The CDR3 runs from the conserved cysteine through the conserved F or W. Each record gives: clone size, D gene, V gene, J gene, CDR3 DNA, CDR3 protein. D genes are given only for firm matches. Size values are once, few and many counts, or a class for expanded clones, and some rows have none.

abundance: many
d_gene: TRBD2
v_gene: TRBV12-3/TRBV12-4
j_gene: TRBJ2-5
CDR3nt: TGTGCCAGCAGTTGGGACTACAAAGAGACCCAGTACTTC
CDR3aa: CASSWDYKETQYF

abundance: few
d_gene: .
v_gene: TRBV4-1
j_gene: TRBJ2-3
CDR3nt: TGCGCCAGCAGCCAAGAGGGGCGGTGGGGCACAGATACGCAGTATTTT
CDR3aa: CASSQEGRWGTDTQYF

abundance: few
d_gene: .
v_gene: TRBV19
j_gene: TRBJ2-1
CDR3nt: TGTGCCAGTAGTATTAATGGGGCAGGCTCCTACAATGAGCAGTTCTTC
CDR3aa: CASSINGAGSYNEQFF

abundance: many
d_gene: TRBD2
v_gene: TRBV10-1
j_gene: TRBJ2-1
CDR3nt: TGCGCCAGCAGTAGGACTAGCGGGAGCAGTGAGCAGTTCTTC
CDR3aa: CASSRTSGSSEQFF

abundance: many
d_gene: TRBD1
v_gene: TRBV6-5
j_gene: TRBJ1-1
CDR3nt: TGTGCCAGCAGTTACTCGACAGGGCGCAGTTCGGGAGCTTTCTTT
CDR3aa: CASSYSTGRSSGAFF

abundance: many
d_gene: .
v_gene: TRBV27
j_gene: TRBJ1-4
CDR3nt: TGTGCCAGCGGGGCTAAGGGGGGTGAAAAACTGTTTTTT
CDR3aa: CASGAKGGEKLFF

abundance: many
d_gene: .
v_gene: TRBV20-1
j_gene: TRBJ2-7
CDR3nt: TGCAGTGCTAGAGATCTCTCTTACGAGCAGTACTTC
CDR3aa: CSARDLSYEQYF

abundance: many
d_gene: .
v_gene: TRBV7-9
j_gene: TRBJ2-1
CDR3nt: TGTGCCAGCAGCTTACCCCCACGTGCGGAGGGCGGGCAGTTCTTC
CDR3aa: CASSLPPRAEGGQFF

abundance: many
d_gene: .
v_gene: TRBV28
j_gene: TRBJ2-1
CDR3nt: TGTGCCAGCAGTCCCCCTCCCGGGAGCAGCTCCTACAATGAGCAGTTCTTC
CDR3aa: CASSPPPGSSSYNEQFF

abundance: many
d_gene: TRBD2
v_gene: TRBV2
j_gene: TRBJ2-3
CDR3nt: TGTGCCAGCACCCAACTGGCTAGCGGGAGGGCTGATACGCAGTATTTT
CDR3aa: CASTQLASGRADTQYF

abundance: many
d_gene: .
v_gene: TRBV30
j_gene: TRBJ1-2
CDR3nt: TGTGCCTGGGGGTGGGACGCTAACTATGGCTACACCTTC
CDR3aa: CAWGWDANYGYTF

abundance: many
d_gene: .
v_gene: TRBV5-1
j_gene: TRBJ2-3
CDR3nt: TGCGCCAGCAGCTTGGCCCACGAGACGGATACGCAGTATTTT
CDR3aa: CASSLAHETDTQYF

abundance: few
d_gene: TRBD1
v_gene: TRBV20-1
j_gene: TRBJ2-4
CDR3nt: TGCAGTGCCATGACAGGGCTGTACGGAGCCAAAAACATTCAGTACTTC
CDR3aa: CSAMTGLYGAKNIQYF

abundance: many
d_gene: .
v_gene: TRBV28
j_gene: TRBJ2-5
CDR3nt: TGTGCCAGCAGTAACCTAGCGAACCAAGAGACCCAGTACTTC
CDR3aa: CASSNLANQETQYF

abundance: .
d_gene: TRBD2
v_gene: TRBV15
j_gene: TRBJ2-1
CDR3nt: TGTGCCACCAGCGGCAGGACTAGCGGGAGTGATGAGCAGTTCTTC
CDR3aa: CATSGRTSGSDEQFF

abundance: many
d_gene: .
v_gene: TRBV5-1
j_gene: TRBJ1-1
CDR3nt: TGCGCCAGCAGCTTAGACGGACCTGAAGCTTTCTTT
CDR3aa: CASSLDGPEAFF

abundance: few
d_gene: .
v_gene: TRBV9
j_gene: TRBJ2-5
CDR3nt: TGTGCCAGCAGCGTTGGAAGTGGGAGCAGGGAGACCCAGTACTTC
CDR3aa: CASSVGSGSRETQYF

abundance: many
d_gene: .
v_gene: TRBV19
j_gene: TRBJ2-2
CDR3nt: TGTGCCAGTAGCCTCTTAACCGGGGAGCTGTTTTTT
CDR3aa: CASSLLTGELFF

abundance: few
d_gene: .
v_gene: TRBV29-1
j_gene: TRBJ2-7
CDR3nt: TGCAGCGTTGAGGGGGCAGGGGCCCCTCGCGAGTACTTC
CDR3aa: CSVEGAGAPREYF

abundance: many
d_gene: .
v_gene: TRBV20-1
j_gene: TRBJ2-3
CDR3nt: TGCAGTGCTAGTTTGTGGGCGCATCGAACAGATACGCAGTATTTT
CDR3aa: CSASLWAHRTDTQYF

abundance: .
d_gene: TRBD2
v_gene: TRBV28
j_gene: TRBJ2-7
CDR3nt: TGTGCCAGCAGTTTTGAGCGGGAGTTACCCTACGAGCAGTACTTC
CDR3aa: CASSFERELPYEQYF

abundance: many
d_gene: TRBD1
v_gene: TRBV28
j_gene: TRBJ1-2
CDR3nt: TGTGCCAGCAGTTTACCCGTCGGACAGGGCTATGGCTACACCTTC
CDR3aa: CASSLPVGQGYGYTF

abundance: many
d_gene: .
v_gene: TRBV12-3/TRBV12-4
j_gene: TRBJ2-6
CDR3nt: TGTGCCAGCAGTCCCAGACTAGGGGTGTCTGGGGCCAACGTCCTGACTTTC
CDR3aa: CASSPRLGVSGANVLTF

abundance: many
d_gene: .
v_gene: TRBV28
j_gene: TRBJ1-2
CDR3nt: TGTGCCAGCAGTTCGAGGGGGACCATTAACTATGGCTACACCTTC
CDR3aa: CASSSRGTINYGYTF

abundance: many
d_gene: TRBD1
v_gene: TRBV28
j_gene: TRBJ1-5
CDR3nt: TGTGCCAGCAGTTTTCTTGCGGGGACAGGGGTCGGTCAGCCCCAGCATTTT
CDR3aa: CASSFLAGTGVGQPQHF

abundance: .
d_gene: TRBD2
v_gene: TRBV13
j_gene: TRBJ2-4
CDR3nt: TGTGCCAGCAGCTTATGGACTAGCGGAAACATTCAGTACTTC
CDR3aa: CASSLWTSGNIQYF

abundance: many
d_gene: TRBD1
v_gene: TRBV24-1
j_gene: TRBJ2-2
CDR3nt: TGTGCCACCACCTTAGGGGGCGTCGGGGAGCTGTTTTTT
CDR3aa: CATTLGGVGELFF

abundance: many
d_gene: .
v_gene: TRBV6-1
j_gene: TRBJ1-3
CDR3nt: TGTGCCAGCAGTGAGGGGACTCAAGCCTCTGGAAACACCATATATTTT
CDR3aa: CASSEGTQASGNTIYF

abundance: few
d_gene: .
v_gene: TRBV25-1
j_gene: TRBJ2-5
CDR3nt: TGTGCCAGCAGTGAGAGTGCAGTGTCGGCGGGGTCCCAGTGCTTC
CDR3aa: CASSESAVSAGSQCF

abundance: .
d_gene: TRBD2
v_gene: TRBV5-6
j_gene: TRBJ2-7
CDR3nt: TGTGCCAGCAGCCACGCTAGCGGGAGCTCCTACGAGCAGTACTTC
CDR3aa: CASSHASGSSYEQYF

abundance: .
d_gene: .
v_gene: TRBV6-2/TRBV6-3
j_gene: TRBJ2-3
CDR3nt: TGTGCCAGCAGTTACTCGGGTCAGGGGTCCTCTAGCACAGATACGCAGTACTTT
CDR3aa: CASSYSGQGSSSTDTQYF

abundance: .
d_gene: .
v_gene: TRBV28
j_gene: TRBJ2-1
CDR3nt: TGTGCCAGCAGTTATCCCCTTGGGGTATCGGCCCCGGGGGATGAGCAGTTCTTC
CDR3aa: CASSYPLGVSAPGDEQFF

abundance: few
d_gene: .
v_gene: TRBV12-3/TRBV12-4
j_gene: TRBJ2-2
CDR3nt: TGTGCCAGCAGTTTTAGCCTAGCAGTAGACACCGGGGAGCTGTTTTTT
CDR3aa: CASSFSLAVDTGELFF

abundance: many
d_gene: TRBD1
v_gene: TRBV11-3
j_gene: TRBJ2-5
CDR3nt: TGTGCCAGCAGCCGCACAGGGGCAGGGGAGACCCAGTACTTC
CDR3aa: CASSRTGAGETQYF

abundance: few
d_gene: TRBD1
v_gene: TRBV7-3
j_gene: TRBJ2-3
CDR3nt: TGTGCCAGCAGCTCGGGACAGGGAGTCACAGATACGCAGTATTTT
CDR3aa: CASSSGQGVTDTQYF

abundance: many
d_gene: .
v_gene: TRBV29-1
j_gene: TRBJ2-5
CDR3nt: TGCAGCGTAATTTCGTTGTGGCGGGGCCAAGAGACCCAGTACTTC
CDR3aa: CSVISLWRGQETQYF

abundance: many
d_gene: .
v_gene: TRBV27
j_gene: TRBJ2-3
CDR3nt: TGTGCCAACGCGGAGTCAGATACGCAGTATTTT
CDR3aa: CANAESDTQYF

abundance: .
d_gene: .
v_gene: TRBV10-2
j_gene: TRBJ2-2
CDR3nt: TGCGCCAGCAGTGCGAGACACACGAACACCGGGGAGCTGTTTTTT
CDR3aa: CASSARHTNTGELFF

abundance: few
d_gene: .
v_gene: TRBV11-3
j_gene: TRBJ2-4
CDR3nt: TGTGCCAGCAGCTTACTTCGTGGGGGGCTGGACATTCAGTACTTC
CDR3aa: CASSLLRGGLDIQYF

abundance: .
d_gene: TRBD1
v_gene: TRBV6-6
j_gene: TRBJ2-7
CDR3nt: TGTGCCAGCAGTTACTCGATTAGACAGGGCCACGAGCAGTACTTC
CDR3aa: CASSYSIRQGHEQYF

abundance: .
d_gene: TRBD1
v_gene: TRBV5-5
j_gene: TRBJ2-1
CDR3nt: TGTGCCAGCAGTGGACAGGGTGGGGAGTTAGTGGACAATGAGCAGTTCTTC
CDR3aa: CASSGQGGELVDNEQFF

abundance: many
d_gene: TRBD2
v_gene: TRBV27
j_gene: TRBJ2-3
CDR3nt: TGTGCCAGCAGTTTCAGTAGCGGGATGGTGTTCACAGATACGCAGTATTTT
CDR3aa: CASSFSSGMVFTDTQYF

abundance: many
d_gene: TRBD1
v_gene: TRBV12-3/TRBV12-4
j_gene: TRBJ2-7
CDR3nt: TGTGCCAGCAGTTTAGCGGGGACAGGGAGAAACGAGCAGTACTTC
CDR3aa: CASSLAGTGRNEQYF

abundance: many
d_gene: TRBD1
v_gene: TRBV2
j_gene: TRBJ1-1
CDR3nt: TGTGCCAGCAGCTGGACAGGGACGAACACTGAAGCTTTCTTT
CDR3aa: CASSWTGTNTEAFF

abundance: many
d_gene: .
v_gene: TRBV12-3/TRBV12-4
j_gene: TRBJ2-3
CDR3nt: TGTGCCAGCAGTTTGCTAGCAAGCACCCTCACAGATACGCAGTATTTT
CDR3aa: CASSLLASTLTDTQYF

abundance: many
d_gene: TRBD2
v_gene: TRBV12-3/TRBV12-4
j_gene: TRBJ2-2
CDR3nt: TGTGCCAGCAGTTCCAGACTAGCCATGCGCGGGGAGCTGTTTTTT
CDR3aa: CASSSRLAMRGELFF